The clone carrying this T cell receptor (beta chain) was found many times. What it recognizes is unknown. The CDR3 length is 12 residues. Per germline, CDR1 KGHSH and CDR2 LQKENI. V lost 6 bases to trimming and J lost 11 bases, with 14 bases between them. From the multiplex PCR reads, TCRdb called clonotypes with MiXCR, one entry per CDR3 protein. The profile covers 130,000 or so distinct CDR3 sequences, with 32% appearing a single time and around 2.3% taken by the ten largest. The source of the sample is a study of breast tumors, draining lymph nodes, adjacent tissues. The study's findings and limits: Tumor and nontumor repertoires were significantly more similar in luminal-like than in basal-like breast cancer. Tumors had less TCR diversity than lymph nodes, more than nontumor tissue. Data only fit, rather than demonstrated, lymph node origin of most tumor T cells. Data fit most tumor T cells coming from lymph node, expanding in tumor.

Breast cancer patients provided tissue from their axillary draining lymph nodes. V usage is TRBV18 and J usage is TRBJ1-3; D call uncertain. Sequenced material: axillary lymph node tissue. This sequence originates from a female donor with breast cancer. Some clones in this sample may be carry-over from other donors' samples. This CDR3 is CASSLYPPAIYF. The CDR3 DNA is TGTGCCAGCTCGCTATACCCTCCAGCCATATATTTT.